This T cell receptor (beta chain) originates from a study of OX40 agonist ivuxolimab in advanced cancers. V was pared by 7 bases and J by 2 bases, with 11 bases between. In germline, CDR1 is SNHLY, CDR2 FYNNEI. The CDR3 sequence is 13 residues long. Patients were excluded for autoimmune disease history or systemic immunosuppression. TCRdb's copy holds only in-frame clones and misses some; the assay was immunoSEQ multiplex PCR. This table has some 43,000 clones, around 87% appearing once. The study, taken as a whole, reports: What antigens the expanded peripheral T cells recognized was never established. More expanded clones were found, on average, in CD8+ than in CD4+ T cells.

With regard to this clone: Its specificity is not known.

The source was CD4+ or CD8+ T cells sorted from blood, collected in a trial of the OX40 agonist ivuxolimab. The chain uses TRBV2 and TRBJ2-5, with TRBD2 as a possible D gene (6 bases). This clonotype was obtained from an adult with an advanced solid tumor such as melanoma, head and neck, liver or kidney cancer. The CDR3 loop reads CASIDSGQETQYF. The CDR3 nucleotides are TGTGCCAGCATCGATAGCGGACAAGAGACCCAGTACTTC.